This T cell receptor (beta chain) was recorded in a study of blood T cell repertoires in COVID-19. Overall study context: Material from acute and convalescent COVID-19 was sourced from the United States, Italy and Spain. Sources were T cells, B-cell-depleted T cells, or PBMCs; the material itself was cDNA or gDNA.

The V gene's germline CDR1 is MNHEY and CDR2 SVGAGI. J gave up 5 bases and V 3 bases, and 10 bases lay outside the gene matches. The CDR3 runs to 16 residues. In the original analysis: The authors estimated nucleated cell counts from reference gene primer amplification. This table comes from immunoSEQ multiplex PCR, and its TCRdb copy is limited to in-frame clones, with some not included. Clone size and V and J calls were adopted from that table, with D and trimming inferred from the DNA. The sample includes 240,000 or so clones, approximately 83% of them seen just once. The source material was peripheral blood. The chain uses TRBV6-5 and TRBJ2-3; 8 bases agree with TRBD2. This TCR derives from a woman of 80 years or more with acute or convalescent COVID-19. CDR3 nucleotides: TGTGCCAGCAGTTATAGGACGGGGGGGATATTAGATACGCAGTATTTT. It encodes CASSYRTGGILDTQYF.